This is a list of T cell receptor beta chains from one sample in a study of long-term antiretroviral therapy in people with HIV. The protocol was immunoSEQ multiplex PCR, while the TCRdb copy is restricted to in-frame clones and leaves out a portion. The profile shows nearly 50,000 clones, about 80% of them singletons. Material: unsorted PBMCs, obtained 0.8 years after starting antiretroviral therapy. These TCRs come from a woman between 18 and 30 years old with HIV. CDR3s include the opening cysteine and the closing phenylalanine or tryptophan. The order of the fields is clone size, J gene, V gene, D gene, CDR3 DNA, CDR3 protein. D genes are given only for firm matches. Only part of the rows carry a size: once, few, many, or a class if the clone is expanded.

>few|TRBJ2-7|TRBV4-3|NA
TGCGCCAGCAGCCAAGATCTGTACCGGACTCTCGGGCAGTACTTC
CASSQDLYRTLGQYF
>once|TRBJ2-5|TRBV4-1|NA
TGCGCCAGCAGCCAACCGGGGAATCAAGAGACCCAGTACTTC
CASSQPGNQETQYF
>NA|TRBJ2-7|TRBV5-1|NA
TGCGCCAGCAGCTCGCACGACAGGTTACCCTACGAGCAGTACTTC
CASSSHDRLPYEQYF
>NA|TRBJ1-5|TRBV19|NA
TGTGCCAGTAGTATTCTGACCGCAGATCAGCCCCAGCATTTT
CASSILTADQPQHF
>NA|TRBJ2-7|TRBV4-1|NA
TGCGCCAGCAGCCAAGTCGTCCACACTCAAAACGAGCAGTACTTC
CASSQVVHTQNEQYF
>NA|TRBJ1-3|TRBV2|NA
TGTGCCAGCAGTCTTGATCGGATCCTCTCTGGAAACACCATATATTTT
CASSLDRILSGNTIYF
>few|TRBJ2-2|TRBV6-1|NA
TGTGCCAGCAGTGAAGCGGCTGGCGCGAACACCGGGGAGCTGTTTTTT
CASSEAAGANTGELFF
>NA|TRBJ2-7|TRBV4-1|NA
TGCGCCAGCAGCCAAGGGGCAGGGAACCCCTACGAGCAGTACTTC
CASSQGAGNPYEQYF
>NA|TRBJ2-7|TRBV14|TRBD1
TGTGCCAGCAGCCAAGGGGACAGGGTCCCCGAGCAGTACTTC
CASSQGDRVPEQYF
>NA|TRBJ2-2|TRBV9|NA
TGTGCCAGCCGAAAGGGCACCGGGGAGCTGTTTTTT
CASRKGTGELFF
>NA|TRBJ2-6|TRBV19|NA
TGTGCCAGTAGTGAGGGGTCTGGGGCCAACGTCCTGACTTTC
CASSEGSGANVLTF
>once|TRBJ1-2|TRBV18|NA
TGTGCCAGCTCACCAGCGCGACAGGAGGTGCATGGCTACACCTTC
CASSPARQEVHGYTF
>NA|TRBJ2-7|TRBV13|NA
TGTGCCAGCAGCCCCACCCCAGGAGGGTACGAGCAGTACTTC
CASSPTPGGYEQYF
>NA|TRBJ1-3|TRBV28|TRBD1
TGTGCCAGCAGTTCCGGGACAGTGCTTGGAAACACCATATATTTT
CASSSGTVLGNTIYF
>NA|TRBJ2-7|TRBV6-1|NA
TGTGCCAGCAGGGCCCCCGGGCTGCCCTACGAGCAGTACTTC
CASRAPGLPYEQYF
>NA|TRBJ1-5|TRBV7-7|NA
TGTGCTAGCAGCAACCGACAGCAGCCCCAGCATTTT
CASSNRQQPQHF
>NA|TRBJ1-6|TRBV9|NA
TGTGCCAGCAGCGAGGACACCACCTATAATTCACCCCTCCACTTT
CASSEDTTYNSPLHF
>NA|TRBJ1-1|TRBV19|NA
TGTGCCAGTAGTCTGACATCGAACACTGAAGCTTTCTTT
CASSLTSNTEAFF
>once|TRBJ1-2|TRBV18|NA
TGTGCCAGCTCACCCCCAGTGCGGGCTGAAGCAAGTGGCTACACCTTC
CASSPPVRAEASGYTF
>NA|TRBJ2-7|TRBV4-1|TRBD1
TGCGCCAGCAGCCAAGATCTCGGGACAGGGCGCGAGCAGTACTTC
CASSQDLGTGREQYF
>NA|TRBJ2-7|TRBV5-1|NA
TGCGCCAGCAGCTTGAGCGGGCAGGCCCACTCTGGGCAGTACTTC
CASSLSGQAHSGQYF
>NA|TRBJ2-4|TRBV4-2|NA
TGTGCCAGCAGCCAGGGGTTAGCGGAGATTCAGTACTTC
CASSQGLAEIQYF
>few|TRBJ2-7|TRBV28|NA
TGTGCCAGCAGTTTAGAGGACTATACATACGAGCAGTACTTC
CASSLEDYTYEQYF
>NA|TRBJ2-7|TRBV27|NA
TGTGCCAGCAGTGGGGCCTACGAGCAGTACTTC
CASSGAYEQYF
>NA|TRBJ2-7|TRBV19|NA
TGTGCCAGTAGGCACAGGGTAGAAACGTACGAGCAGTACTTC
CASRHRVETYEQYF
>NA|TRBJ2-7|TRBV5-5|NA
TGTGCCAGCAGGCAAAGGCCCCGACAGCTAGAGCACTACGAGCAGTACTTC
CASRQRPRQLEHYEQYF
>NA|TRBJ2-7|TRBV29-1|NA
TGCAGCGTTGTCATCGGGGGACGAGGGGAGCAGTACTTC
CSVVIGGRGEQYF
>once|TRBJ2-3|TRBV11-2|NA
TGTGCCAGCAGCTTAGGGCGGACTAGCACAGATACGCAGTATTTT
CASSLGRTSTDTQYF
>NA|TRBJ1-2|TRBV27|NA
TGTGCCAGCAGTTTATACCCAGGGAGGGATGGCTACACCTTC
CASSLYPGRDGYTF
>NA|TRBJ2-4|TRBV7-6|TRBD2
TGTGCCAGCAGCTTAGTTTCAGGGAGCGGGGTAGCCAAAAACATTCAGTACTTC
CASSLVSGSGVAKNIQYF
>NA|TRBJ2-1|TRBV13|NA
TGTGCCAGCAGCTTAGGCGGTGGGAGTTGGGCCATCGATGAGCAGTTCTTC
CASSLGGGSWAIDEQFF
>NA|TRBJ2-1|TRBV28|NA
TGTGCCAGCAGTCCCTCAACGGGAAGAATCCACAATGAGCAGTTCTTC
CASSPSTGRIHNEQFF
>once|TRBJ2-5|TRBV7-3|NA
TGTGCCAGCAGCTTAAAGGGCGGGCCCCAAGAGACCCAGTACTTC
CASSLKGGPQETQYF
>few|TRBJ2-3|TRBV4-3|NA
TGCGCCAGCAGCCAAGAACGACCTTCCACAGATACGCAGTATTTT
CASSQERPSTDTQYF
>NA|TRBJ1-2|TRBV7-9|NA
TGTGCCAGCAGCTTAGGATTCGACAAGGCAACTACCTATGGCTACACCTTC
CASSLGFDKATTYGYTF
>once|TRBJ2-2|TRBV5-4|TRBD2
TGTGCCAGCAGCTACCAACCAGCGGGGGCATCGAACACCGGGGAGCTGTTTTTT
CASSYQPAGASNTGELFF
>few|TRBJ1-1|TRBV29-1|NA
TGCAGCGTGATCCGGGGGATTGAGGCTTTCTTT
CSVIRGIEAFF
>NA|TRBJ2-3|TRBV4-3|TRBD2
TGCGCCAGCAGCCAAGAGGGGGAGAGCGGGAGGGTTAACACAGATACGCAGTATTTT
CASSQEGESGRVNTDTQYF
>NA|TRBJ2-7|TRBV6-6|TRBD1
TGTGCCAGCAGTTACTCGACAGGGCGGCCCTACGAGCAGTACTTC
CASSYSTGRPYEQYF
>few|TRBJ1-5|TRBV28|NA
TGTGCCAGCAGTTTCATCGGCAGTTTGTGGGGCAATCAGCCCCAGCATTTT
CASSFIGSLWGNQPQHF
>NA|TRBJ1-2|TRBV7-8|NA
TGTGCCAGCAGCTTAGGTTCTACTCGTGATAACTATGGCTACACCTTC
CASSLGSTRDNYGYTF
>NA|TRBJ2-1|TRBV4-3|TRBD2
TGCGCCAGCAGCGTAGGTAGCGGGAGTAGCGATGAGCAGTTCTTC
CASSVGSGSSDEQFF
>NA|TRBJ2-2|TRBV6-5|NA
TGTGCCAGCAGTTACTCGTCAGGGAACACCGGGGAGCTGTTTTTT
CASSYSSGNTGELFF
>few|TRBJ2-5|TRBV10-1|TRBD2
TGCGCCAGCACGAGCAGCGGGAGTGCTGCCCAGTACTTC
CASTSSGSAAQYF
>NA|TRBJ2-7|TRBV6-5|NA
TGTGCCAGCAGTCGGGGTCAAAGGAGCTCCTACGAGCAGTACTTC
CASSRGQRSSYEQYF
>NA|TRBJ1-5|TRBV19|TRBD1
TGTGCCAGTAGTACCCAGACAGGGGGGTCTCAGCCCCAGCATTTT
CASSTQTGGSQPQHF
>NA|TRBJ1-2|TRBV28|NA
TGTGCCAGCCTCCCCGGGCCGCCTAACTATGGCTACACCTTC
CASLPGPPNYGYTF
>NA|TRBJ1-2|TRBV27|NA
TGTGCCAGCAGTTCAAAAGGACCATCCCCTAGCTATGGCTACACCTTC
CASSSKGPSPSYGYTF
>few|TRBJ2-7|TRBV5-4|TRBD2
TGTGCCAGCAGCCCAAGGACTAGCGGGAGTTACGAGCAGTACTTC
CASSPRTSGSYEQYF
>NA|TRBJ1-5|TRBV27|NA
TGTGCCAGCAGTCCCGGTCATAGCAATCAGCCCCAGCATTTT
CASSPGHSNQPQHF
>once|TRBJ2-2|TRBV9|NA
TGTGCCAGCAGCGTAGAAGGAGTAGGGGGATTCGGGGAGCTGTTTTTT
CASSVEGVGGFGELFF
>NA|TRBJ1-4|TRBV10-3|NA
TGTGCCATCAGTGAAGCCACAACCCGAGAAAAACTGTTTTTT
CAISEATTREKLFF
>NA|TRBJ1-4|TRBV13|NA
TGTGCCAGCAGATATACAGGGCCGTTCGAAAAACTGTTTTTT
CASRYTGPFEKLFF
>NA|TRBJ2-5|TRBV19|TRBD2
TGTGCCAGTAGTCTGGGACTAGCGGGAGAGGAGGGGGAGACCCAGTACTTC
CASSLGLAGEEGETQYF
>NA|TRBJ1-1|TRBV4-2|TRBD1
TGTGCCAGCAGCCGCCGACAGGGGGGGAACACTGAAGCTTTCTTT
CASSRRQGGNTEAFF
>NA|TRBJ2-7|TRBV7-2|NA
TGTGCCAGCAGCAAGGCTCACGAGCAGTACTTC
CASSKAHEQYF
>NA|TRBJ2-2|TRBV4-3|TRBD1
TGCGCCAGCAGCCAAGTGGGGTTAGGGGGCGCAGCGAACACCGGGGAGCTGTTTTTT
CASSQVGLGGAANTGELFF